This section outlines one T cell receptor beta chain sequence together with its context. What it binds is unknown. This entry is derived from a study of T cell responses to AZD1222 COVID-19 vaccine. General observations from the study: Reports indicate that nearly half of spike-specific TCRs are directed at unmutated variant regions. Baseline serostatus was positive in only five to seven AZD1222 recipients.

The CDR3 is 13 amino acids. V shed 3 bases and J shed 1 base, with 6 bases lying between them. Measured with immunoSEQ multiplex PCR; TCRdb has only the in-frame clones, and not every one. The data contain 150,000 to 200,000 clones, over 80% of them singletons. The rearrangement joins TRBV12-3 or TRBV12-4 to TRBJ1-1; D not resolved. The sequence came from an adult who received the MenACWY meningococcal vaccine as a control. The source material was peripheral blood, sampled 28 days after the second dose of the MenACWY control vaccine. The CDR3 loop reads CASSFQPNTEAFF. Here the CDR3 DNA reads TGTGCCAGCAGTTTTCAGCCGAACACTGAAGCTTTCTTT.